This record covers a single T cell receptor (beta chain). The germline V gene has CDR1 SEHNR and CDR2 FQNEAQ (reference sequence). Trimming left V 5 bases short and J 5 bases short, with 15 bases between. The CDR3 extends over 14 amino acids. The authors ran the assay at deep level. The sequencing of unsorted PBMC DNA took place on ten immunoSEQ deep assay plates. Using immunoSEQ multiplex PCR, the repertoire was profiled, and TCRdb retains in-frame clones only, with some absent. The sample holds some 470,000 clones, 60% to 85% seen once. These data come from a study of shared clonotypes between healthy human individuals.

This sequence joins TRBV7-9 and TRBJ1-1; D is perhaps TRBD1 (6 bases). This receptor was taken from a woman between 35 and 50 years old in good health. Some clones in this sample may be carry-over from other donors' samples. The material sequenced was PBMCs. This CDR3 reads CASSPRQEATEAFF. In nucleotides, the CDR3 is TGTGCCAGCAGCCCAAGACAGGAGGCAACTGAAGCTTTCTTT.